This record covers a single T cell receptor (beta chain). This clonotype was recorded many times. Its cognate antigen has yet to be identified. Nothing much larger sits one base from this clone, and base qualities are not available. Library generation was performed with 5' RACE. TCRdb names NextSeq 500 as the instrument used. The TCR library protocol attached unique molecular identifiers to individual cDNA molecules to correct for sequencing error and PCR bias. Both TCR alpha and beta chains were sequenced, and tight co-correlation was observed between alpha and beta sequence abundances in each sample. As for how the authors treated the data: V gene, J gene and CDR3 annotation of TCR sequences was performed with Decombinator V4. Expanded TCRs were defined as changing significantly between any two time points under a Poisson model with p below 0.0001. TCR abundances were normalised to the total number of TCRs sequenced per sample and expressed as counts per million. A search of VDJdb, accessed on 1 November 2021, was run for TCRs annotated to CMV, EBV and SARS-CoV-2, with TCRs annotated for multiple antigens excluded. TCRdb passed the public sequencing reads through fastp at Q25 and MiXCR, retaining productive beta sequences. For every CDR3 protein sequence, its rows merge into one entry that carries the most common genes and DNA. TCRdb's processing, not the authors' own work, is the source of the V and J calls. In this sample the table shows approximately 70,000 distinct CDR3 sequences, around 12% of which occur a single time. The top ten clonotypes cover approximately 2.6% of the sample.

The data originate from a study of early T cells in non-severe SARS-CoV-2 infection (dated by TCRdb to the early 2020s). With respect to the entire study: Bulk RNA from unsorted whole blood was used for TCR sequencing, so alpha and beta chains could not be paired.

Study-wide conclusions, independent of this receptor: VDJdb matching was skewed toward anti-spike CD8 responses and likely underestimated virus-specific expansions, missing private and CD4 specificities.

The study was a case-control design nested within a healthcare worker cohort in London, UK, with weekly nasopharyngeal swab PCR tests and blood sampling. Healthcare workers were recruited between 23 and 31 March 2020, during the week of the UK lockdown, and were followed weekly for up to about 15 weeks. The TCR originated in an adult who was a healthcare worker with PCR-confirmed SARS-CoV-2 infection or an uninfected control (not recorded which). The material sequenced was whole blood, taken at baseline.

The CDR3 protein sequence reads: CASSHFHGGANTGELFF. The nucleotides are TGTGCCAGCAGCCACTTCCACGGGGGGGCCAACACCGGGGAGCTGTTTTTT. The rearranged segments are TRBV14 and TRBJ2-2; TRBD2 lines up with 8 middle nucleotides. CDR3 length: 17 amino acids, cysteine to phenylalanine. The read is trimmed to its CDR3 DNA, 51 bases read in frame from base 1. The germline V gene provides CDR1 SGHDN and CDR2 FVKESK. Trimming accounts for 3 bases at V and 2 bases at J, while the number of junction bases matched to no gene is 8.